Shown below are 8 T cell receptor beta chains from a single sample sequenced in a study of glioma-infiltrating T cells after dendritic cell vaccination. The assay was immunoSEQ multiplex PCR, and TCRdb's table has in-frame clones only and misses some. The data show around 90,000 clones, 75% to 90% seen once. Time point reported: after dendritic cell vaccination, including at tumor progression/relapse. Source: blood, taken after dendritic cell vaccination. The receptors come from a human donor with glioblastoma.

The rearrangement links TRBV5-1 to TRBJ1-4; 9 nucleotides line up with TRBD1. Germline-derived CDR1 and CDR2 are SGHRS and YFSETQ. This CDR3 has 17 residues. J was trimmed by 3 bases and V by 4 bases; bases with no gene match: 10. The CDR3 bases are TGCGCCAGCAGCGAAGGGACAGGGCCAGCTTCTAATGAAAAACTGTTTTTT. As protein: CASSEGTGPASNEKLFF. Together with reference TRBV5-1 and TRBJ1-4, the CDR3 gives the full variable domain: KAGVTQTPRYLIKTRGQQVTLSCSPISGHRSVSWYQQTPGQGLQFLFEYFSETQRNKGNFPGRFSGRQFSNSRSEMNVSTLELGDSALYLCASSEGTGPASNEKLFFGSGTQLSVL.

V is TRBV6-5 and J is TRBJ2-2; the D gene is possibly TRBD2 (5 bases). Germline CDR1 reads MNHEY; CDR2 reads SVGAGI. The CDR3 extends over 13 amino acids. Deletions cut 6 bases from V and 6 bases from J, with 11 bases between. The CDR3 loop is CASRIRGAGELFF. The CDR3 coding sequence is TGTGCCAGCAGGATTCGGGGAGCCGGGGAGCTGTTTTTT.

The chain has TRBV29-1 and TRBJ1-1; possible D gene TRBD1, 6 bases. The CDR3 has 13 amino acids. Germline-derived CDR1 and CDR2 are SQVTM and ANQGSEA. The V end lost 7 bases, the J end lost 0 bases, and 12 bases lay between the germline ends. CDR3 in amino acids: CSGIGQLNTEAFF. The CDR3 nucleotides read TGCAGCGGAATTGGACAGTTGAACACTGAAGCTTTCTTT.

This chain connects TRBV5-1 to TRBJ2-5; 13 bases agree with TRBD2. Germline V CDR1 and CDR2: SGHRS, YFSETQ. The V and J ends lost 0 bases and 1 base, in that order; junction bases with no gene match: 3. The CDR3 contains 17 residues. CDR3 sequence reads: CASSLGGLAGAQETQYF. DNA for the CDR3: TGCGCCAGCAGCTTGGGAGGACTAGCGGGGGCCCAAGAGACCCAGTACTTC.

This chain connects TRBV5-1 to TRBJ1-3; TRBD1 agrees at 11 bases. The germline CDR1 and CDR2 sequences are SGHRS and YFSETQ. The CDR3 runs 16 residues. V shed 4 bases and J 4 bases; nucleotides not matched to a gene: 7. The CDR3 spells CASSGGQGARGNTIYF. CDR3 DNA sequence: TGCGCCAGCAGCGGTGGACAGGGGGCAAGGGGAAACACCATATATTTT.

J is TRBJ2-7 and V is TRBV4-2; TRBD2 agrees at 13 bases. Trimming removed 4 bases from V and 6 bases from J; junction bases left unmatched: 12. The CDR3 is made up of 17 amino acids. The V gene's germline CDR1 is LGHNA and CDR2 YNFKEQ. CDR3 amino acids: CASSPRTSGSITGEQYV. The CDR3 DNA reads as TGTGCCAGCAGCCCGCGGACTAGCGGGAGTATCACAGGCGAGCAGTACGTC.

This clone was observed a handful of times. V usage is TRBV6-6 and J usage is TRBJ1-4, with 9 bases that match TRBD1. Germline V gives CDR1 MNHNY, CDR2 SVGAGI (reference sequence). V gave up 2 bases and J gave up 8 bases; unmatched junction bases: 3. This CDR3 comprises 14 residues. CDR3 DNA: TGTGCCAGCAGTTACGGGACAGGGAACGAAAAACTGTTTTTT. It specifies CASSYGTGNEKLFF.

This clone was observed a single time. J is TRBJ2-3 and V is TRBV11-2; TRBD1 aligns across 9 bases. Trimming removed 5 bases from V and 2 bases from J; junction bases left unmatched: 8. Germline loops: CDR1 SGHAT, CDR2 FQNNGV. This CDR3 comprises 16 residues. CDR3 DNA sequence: TGTGCCAGCAGCGCACGGACAGGGGAGAACACAGATACGCAGTATTTT. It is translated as CASSARTGENTDTQYF.